This record concerns one T cell receptor (beta chain) sequence. The sample is drawn from a study of blood T cells in healthy people across ages. On the study more broadly: Capturing about one barcoded beta molecule per two T cells was achieved by template switching.

The length of the CDR3 is 15 residues. At least 7 million PBMCs were isolated per sample. Next came a second PCR, run for about 7 to 12 cycles, which used a sample-barcoded 5' primer along with a J-beta primer mix. A template-switch adaptor that had 12 random nucleotides put a tag on each cDNA molecule. TCRdb called the 5' RACE reads again in MiXCR, with one record for every CDR3 protein. The sample includes nearly 800,000 distinct CDR3 sequences, 20% to 25% seen only once; the top ten take roughly 3.5%. The same data also went into a second study, on T cells of mothers and their children. That work contributes: The yield was over 8.5 million TCR beta CDR3 reads from each mother and approximately 2.8 million from each child.

J is TRBJ2-5 and V is TRBV21-1; TRBD1 is the table's D call, not checked against the DNA. TRBJ2-7 explains the end of the DNA better; the J call may be wrong. TRBV21-1 is a listed pseudogene. The sequence derives from a boy aged 5-17 years in good health. The specimen was blood. CDR3 bases: TGTGCCAGCAGCCAACGAAGACAGGGGGCCTACGAGCAGTACTTC. This translates into CASSQRRQGAYEQYF.